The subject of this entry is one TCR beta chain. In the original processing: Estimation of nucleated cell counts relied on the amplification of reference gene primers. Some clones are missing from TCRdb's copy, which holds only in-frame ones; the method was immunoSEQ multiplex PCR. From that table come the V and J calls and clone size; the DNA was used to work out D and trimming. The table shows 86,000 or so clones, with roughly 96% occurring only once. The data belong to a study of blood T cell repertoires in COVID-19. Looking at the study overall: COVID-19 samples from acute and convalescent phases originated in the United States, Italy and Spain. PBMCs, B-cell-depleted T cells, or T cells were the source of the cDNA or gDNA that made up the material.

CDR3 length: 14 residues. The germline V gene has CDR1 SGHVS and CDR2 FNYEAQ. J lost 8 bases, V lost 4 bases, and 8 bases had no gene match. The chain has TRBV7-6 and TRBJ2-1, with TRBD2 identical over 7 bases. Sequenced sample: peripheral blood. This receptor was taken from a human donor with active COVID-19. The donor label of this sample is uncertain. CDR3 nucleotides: TGTGCCAGCAGCTGGTTGGGGGGAGGGGATGAGCAGTTCTTC. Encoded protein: CASSWLGGGDEQFF. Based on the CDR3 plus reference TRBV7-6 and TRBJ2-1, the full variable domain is GAGVSQSPRYKVTKRGQDVALRCDPISGHVSLYWYRQALGQGPEFLTYFNYEAQQDKSGLPNDRFSAERPEGSISTLTIQRTEQRDSAMYRCASSWLGGGDEQFFGPGTRLTVL.